This entry describes one T cell receptor (beta chain). The target antigen is unknown. TCR beta VDJ combinations and CDR3 sequences were profiled from genomic DNA. Using its own MiXCR run on the reads, TCRdb lists one record per CDR3 protein. The sample yields approximately 150,000 distinct CDR3 sequences, around 75% seen once. This sample is part of a study of CD8+CD57+ T cells in acquired aplastic anemia. Whole-study results and caveats: Found in both controls and patients were fewer than 35 CD8+ CDR3 sequences.

The sequenced patients had an expansion of CD8+CD57+ cells seen by flow cytometry. Germline V gene data show CDR1 as SGHRS and CDR2 as YFSETQ. V gave up 0 bases and J gave up 6 bases, with 11 bases separating them. The CDR3 consists of 14 residues. This sequence originates from a human donor with aplastic anemia. Material: sorted CD4+, CD8+, or CD8+CD57+ T cells (not recorded which) from PBMCs. The V call is TRBV5-1, the J call TRBJ2-3; no reliable D call. The CDR3 sequence is CASSLAGLGDTQYF. CDR3 nucleotides: TGCGCCAGCAGCTTGGCCGGTTTGGGGGATACGCAGTATTTT.